The sequence of this TCR beta chain was determined in a study of T cell repertoires in cytomegalovirus infection. Study-wide context: The public TCR beta signatures pointed to both CMV infection and matching HLA type.

TCRdb passed the reads through MiXCR, listing each CDR3 protein once. The top ten clones hold 6.5% to 10% of a sample with roughly 600,000 distinct CDR3 sequences, approximately 25% of them seen once. For this clonotype: Its antigen is currently unknown.

V dropped 4 bases and J dropped 10; count of bases not matched to a gene: 15. CDR1 SGHKS and CDR2 YYEKEE come from the germline V gene (reference sequence). The CDR3 sequence is 16 residues long. Whole-study results and caveats: HLA-C-restricted CMV-specific TCR beta clonotypes were dominant in the ex vivo response. Summed public TCR beta family frequency identified CMV carriers bearing the relevant HLA.

The source is a human donor in good health (CMV status not recorded). Some clones in this sample may be carry-over from other donors' samples. The sample was CD8+ T cells from PBMCs. The rearrangement links TRBV5-5 to TRBJ2-1, with TRBD2 matching 9 bases. The CDR3 here is CASSIGTSLSFKEQFF. CDR3 coding DNA: TGTGCCAGCAGCATCGGGACTAGCCTCAGTTTTAAGGAGCAGTTCTTC.